These T cell receptor beta chains were read from a single sample in a study of chemoradiotherapy in HPV16-positive cancers. The repertoire was sequenced with immunoSEQ multiplex PCR; TCRdb's copy has only in-frame clones and lacks some. This table has approximately 4,000 clones, roughly 73% appearing once. This specimen was taken from a patient who underwent chemoradiotherapy. The receptors were sampled from a human donor with HPV-associated anogenital cancer. The CDR3 runs from the conserved cysteine through the conserved F or W. A D gene is named only where the DNA matches it firmly. The size of a clone is reported for some rows only, either as once, few or many, or as a class for expanded clones.

J gene,D gene,V gene,clone size,CDR3 protein,CDR3 DNA
TRBJ2-2,-,TRBV5-1,few,CASTRRGTGMVTGELFF,TGCGCCAGTACCCGAAGGGGAACAGGGATGGTCACCGGGGAGCTGTTTTTT
TRBJ2-1,-,TRBV5-6,-,CASRGLGGNEQFF,TGTGCCAGCAGGGGGCTGGGTGGGAATGAGCAGTTCTTC
TRBJ1-4,-,TRBV6-1,-,CASSEVKGGWTNEKLFF,TGTGCCAGCAGTGAAGTAAAGGGAGGCTGGACTAATGAAAAACTGTTTTTT
TRBJ2-7,-,TRBV10-3,-,CAISVQDPYEQYF,TGTGCCATCAGTGTTCAGGACCCCTACGAGCAGTACTTC
TRBJ1-6,TRBD1,TRBV7-9,-,CASSVGQVDNSPLHF,TGTGCCAGCAGCGTGGGACAGGTAGATAATTCACCCCTCCACTTT
TRBJ2-1,TRBD2,TRBV6-4,-,CASSDSLAGGSNEQFF,TGTGCCAGCAGTGACTCTCTAGCGGGGGGAAGTAATGAGCAGTTCTTC
TRBJ2-5,-,TRBV5-1,-,CASSLRSPRLETQYF,TGCGCCAGCAGCTTACGGTCGCCACGGTTGGAGACCCAGTACTTC
TRBJ2-6,TRBD1,TRBV30,-,CAWGRSGTGGSGANVLTF,TGTGCCTGGGGGAGGTCCGGGACAGGGGGCTCTGGGGCCAACGTCCTGACTTTC
TRBJ1-1,-,TRBV10-3,-,CAISGRDPNTEAFF,TGTGCCATCAGTGGTCGGGACCCGAACACTGAAGCTTTCTTT
TRBJ2-1,-,TRBV4-2,-,CASSQGPGQGATYNEQFF,TGTGCCAGCAGCCAAGGACCCGGGCAGGGAGCCACCTACAATGAGCAGTTCTTC
TRBJ2-5,-,TRBV7-9,few,CASSLPQGRQYF,TGTGCCAGCAGCTTACCGCAGGGTCGCCAGTACTTC
TRBJ2-4,TRBD2,TRBV6-1,-,CASSERALPAGGIQYF,TGTGCCAGCAGTGAAAGGGCACTCCCAGCCGGGGGGATTCAGTACTTC
TRBJ1-5,-,TRBV28,-,CASSSHLPNQPQHF,TGTGCCAGCAGCTCACATCTACCCAATCAGCCCCAGCATTTT
TRBJ2-1,TRBD2,TRBV7-9,once,CASSQTGAGGTNEQFF,TGTGCCAGCAGCCAAACCGGAGCGGGGGGCACCAATGAGCAGTTCTTC
TRBJ2-2,TRBD2,TRBV4-1,-,CASRKRGDTGELFF,TGCGCCAGCAGGAAGCGGGGGGACACCGGGGAGCTGTTTTTT
TRBJ2-2,TRBD1,TRBV18,-,CASSRGQTHTGELFF,TGTGCCAGCTCACGGGGACAGACCCACACCGGGGAGCTGTTTTTT
TRBJ2-2,TRBD1,TRBV2,-,CASGAQGVRAGELFF,TGTGCCAGTGGAGCACAGGGGGTCAGGGCCGGGGAGCTGTTTTTT
TRBJ2-7,-,TRBV5-1,-,CASSLVGGADEQYF,TGCGCCAGCAGCTTGGTCGGGGGCGCGGACGAGCAGTACTTC
TRBJ2-7,-,TRBV5-1,-,CASSPLQGSYEQYF,TGCGCCAGCAGCCCCCTACAGGGTTCCTACGAGCAGTACTTC
TRBJ1-1,TRBD1,TRBV7-9,-,CASSPDREAFF,TGTGCCAGCAGCCCGGACAGGGAAGCTTTCTTT
TRBJ1-1,-,TRBV7-9,-,CASSSDRLNTEAFF,TGTGCCAGCAGCTCAGACAGGCTGAACACTGAAGCTTTCTTT
TRBJ1-5,-,TRBV7-9,few,CASSLVESQPQHF,TGTGCCAGCAGCTTGGTCGAGTCGCAGCCCCAGCATTTT
TRBJ2-1,-,TRBV6-6,-,CASSLDRSSYNEQFF,TGTGCCAGCAGCCTTGACAGGAGCTCCTACAATGAGCAGTTCTTC
TRBJ2-7,TRBD1,TRBV19,large,CASSIVDRDEQYF,TGTGCCAGTAGTATAGTCGACAGGGACGAGCAGTACTTC
TRBJ2-3,-,TRBV9,-,CASHHLGTQYF,TGTGCCAGTCACCATCTGGGTACGCAGTATTTT
TRBJ2-7,-,TRBV10-3,-,CAISEGQGTYEQYF,TGTGCCATCAGTGAGGGGCAGGGTACCTACGAGCAGTACTTC
TRBJ1-2,-,TRBV7-8,-,CASSYAETLRYGYTF,TGTGCCAGCAGCTATGCAGAGACGTTACGGTATGGCTACACCTTC
TRBJ1-2,TRBD1,TRBV28,-,CASTGQVGGYTF,TGTGCCAGCACCGGACAGGTTGGGGGCTACACCTTC
TRBJ2-7,-,TRBV2,-,CASSVGGTVYEQYF,TGTGCCAGCAGTGTTGGGGGCACCGTATACGAGCAGTACTTC
TRBJ1-1,-,TRBV27,once,CASSEGNTEAFF,TGTGCCAGCAGTGAGGGGAACACTGAAGCTTTCTTT
TRBJ1-2,TRBD1,TRBV9,-,CASSLGQGLNYGYTF,TGTGCCAGCAGCCTCGGACAGGGCCTAAACTATGGCTACACCTTC
TRBJ1-2,TRBD1,TRBV13,few,CASSRTGGLLYGYTF,TGTGCCAGCAGCAGGACAGGGGGCTTACTCTATGGCTACACCTTC
TRBJ2-5,TRBD1,TRBV4-1,-,CASSQDDRVETQYF,TGCGCCAGCAGCCAAGACGACAGGGTTGAGACCCAGTACTTC
TRBJ1-2,-,TRBV14,-,CASSQALAGGYTF,TGTGCCAGCAGCCAAGCACTGGCGGGTGGCTACACCTTC
TRBJ2-1,-,TRBV5-1,-,CASSLERGLGYNEQFF,TGCGCCAGCAGCTTAGAGAGGGGGTTAGGGTACAATGAGCAGTTCTTC
TRBJ2-3,-,TRBV2,-,CASSDYRIGTDTQYF,TGTGCCAGCAGTGACTACAGAATCGGCACAGATACGCAGTATTTT
TRBJ2-2,-,TRBV27,-,CASSLDRYTGELFF,TGTGCCAGCAGTTTAGACAGATACACCGGGGAGCTGTTTTTT
TRBJ2-5,TRBD1,TRBV19,-,CASRGTGGETQYF,TGTGCCAGTAGAGGGACAGGGGGAGAGACCCAGTACTTC
TRBJ1-5,-,TRBV4-2,-,CASSQEAGMSNQPQHF,TGTGCCAGCAGCCAAGAGGCAGGGATGAGCAATCAGCCCCAGCATTTT
TRBJ1-2,-,TRBV6-5,-,CASKAKNYGYTF,TGTGCCAGTAAAGCTAAAAACTATGGCTACACCTTC
TRBJ1-2,-,TRBV28,-,CASSSPTRGASHGYTF,TGTGCCAGCAGTTCACCGACAAGGGGGGCAAGCCATGGCTACACCTTC
TRBJ2-1,TRBD2,TRBV11-2,-,CASSSQLAGGSNEQFF,TGTGCCAGCAGCTCCCAACTAGCGGGGGGGTCCAATGAGCAGTTCTTC
TRBJ1-2,-,TRBV21-1,-,CASSNWQGDGYTF,TGTGCCAGCAGCAATTGGCAGGGGGACGGCTACACCTTC
TRBJ1-1,TRBD1,TRBV19,-,CASKTAGGANTEAFF,TGTGCCAGTAAAACGGCAGGGGGCGCAAACACTGAAGCTTTCTTT
TRBJ1-1,-,TRBV19,-,CASSPHGGITEAFF,TGTGCCAGTAGCCCCCACGGTGGGATCACTGAAGCTTTCTTT
TRBJ1-5,-,TRBV10-3,few,CAISGGLLSNQPQHF,TGTGCCATCAGTGGGGGACTCTTAAGCAATCAGCCCCAGCATTTT
TRBJ1-2,TRBD1,TRBV2,-,CASSDAQGAYGYTF,TGTGCCAGCAGTGACGCCCAGGGGGCCTATGGCTACACCTTC
TRBJ1-3,TRBD1,TRBV4-3,-,CASSQDTGVGGNTIYF,TGCGCCAGCAGCCAAGATACAGGGGTAGGTGGAAACACCATATATTTT
TRBJ2-7,TRBD2,TRBV28,-,CASIPTPGTSGPRSSYEQYF,TGTGCCAGCATTCCCACCCCCGGGACTAGCGGCCCCCGAAGCTCCTACGAGCAGTACTTC
TRBJ1-5,TRBD1,TRBV6-5,few,CASLHRGHQPQHF,TGTGCCAGCCTTCACAGGGGACATCAGCCCCAGCATTTT
TRBJ1-6,-,TRBV4-3,large,CASSHRFLNSPLHF,TGCGCCAGCAGCCACAGGTTTTTGAATTCACCCCTCCACTTT
TRBJ1-1,-,TRBV9,-,CASTGIWSTEAFF,TGTGCCAGCACAGGGATATGGAGCACTGAAGCTTTCTTT